The 2 T cell receptor beta chains given below trace back to one sample, sequenced in a study of T cells in Graves' hyperthyroidism and ophthalmopathy. RNA transcripts gave rise to amplified TCR beta CDR3 regions. HTBI primers were the set used in a first-round RT-PCR of the TCR CDR3. TCRdb fed the multiplex PCR reads into MiXCR, producing one record per CDR3 protein. Here the sample spans fewer than 800,000 distinct CDR3 sequences, roughly 15% being singletons. The sample consisted of blood. The receptors shown here come from a man between 18 and 35 years old with Graves' hyperthyroidism.

This clonotype was observed a few times. The chain employs TRBV5-6 and TRBJ2-2; D is uncertain. V lost 0 bases to trimming and J lost 7 bases, with 7 bases between them. Germline CDR1 and CDR2: SGHDT and YYEEEE. This CDR3 contains 13 residues. The CDR3 coding sequence is TGTGCCAGCAGCTTGGGTCTGCTCGGGGAGCTGTTTTTT. It yields the protein CASSLGLLGELFF.

This clonotype was detected ten times or more. V usage is TRBV20-1 and J usage is TRBJ1-2; 8 bases line up with TRBD1. Germline CDR1 and CDR2: DFQATT and SNEGSKA (reference sequence). Losses at the gene ends were 3 bases for V and 6 bases for J; bases not matched to a gene: 9. This CDR3 is 14 amino acids long. DNA of the CDR3: TGCAGTGCTAGCAGAGACAGGGGATTTGATGGCTACACCTTC. Amino acid sequence: CSASRDRGFDGYTF.